This T cell receptor (beta chain) appears in the sequencing data of a study of blood T cell repertoires in COVID-19. Looking at the study overall: There were acute and convalescent COVID-19 samples, and they came from the United States, Italy and Spain. Sample material is recorded as cDNA or gDNA derived from T cells, B-cell-depleted T cells, or PBMCs.

Trimming removed 4 bases at V and 2 bases at J, with 13 bases between. Germline V lookup: CDR1 LGHDT, CDR2 YNNKEL (reference sequence). The CDR3 covers 15 residues. How the authors handled the data: Quantification of nucleated cells was approximated via reference gene primer amplification. The assay was immunoSEQ multiplex PCR, and TCRdb's table has in-frame clones only and misses some. V and J calls and clone size are copied from that table; D and trimming were computed from the DNA. This table holds 470,000 or so clones, about 90% found once. This clonotype was sampled from a woman between 18 and 30 years old with acute COVID-19. The sample comprised PBMCs or T cells enriched from blood (not recorded which). The chain is built from TRBV3-1 (or the pseudogene TRBV3-2) and TRBJ2-3; D may be TRBD2 (6 bases). In DNA form, the CDR3 reads TGTGCCAGCAGCCCCCTCTCGGGGGTCACAGATACGCAGTATTTT. Its protein product is CASSPLSGVTDTQYF.